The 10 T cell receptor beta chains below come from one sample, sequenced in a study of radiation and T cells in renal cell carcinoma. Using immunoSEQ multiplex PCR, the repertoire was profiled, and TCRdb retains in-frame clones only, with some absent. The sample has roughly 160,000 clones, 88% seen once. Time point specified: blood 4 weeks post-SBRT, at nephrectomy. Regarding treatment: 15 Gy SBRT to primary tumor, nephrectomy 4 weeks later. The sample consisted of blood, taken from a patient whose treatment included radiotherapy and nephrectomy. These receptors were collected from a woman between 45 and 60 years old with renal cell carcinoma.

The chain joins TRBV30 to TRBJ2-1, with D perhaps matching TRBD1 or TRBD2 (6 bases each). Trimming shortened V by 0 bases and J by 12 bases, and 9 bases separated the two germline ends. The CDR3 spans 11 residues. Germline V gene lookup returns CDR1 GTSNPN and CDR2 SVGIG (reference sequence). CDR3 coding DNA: TGTGCCTGGAGTGTACCGGGGGCGCAGTTCTTC. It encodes CAWSVPGAQFF.

This chain's CDR3 is CSVYDRGMHGYTF. CDR3 bases: TGCAGCGTTTACGACAGGGGAATGCATGGCTACACCTTC. The chain uses TRBV29-1 and TRBJ1-2; 8 bases line up with TRBD1. Germline CDR1 is SQVTM and CDR2 is ANQGSEA. The CDR3 totals 13 residues. The junction had 8 bases not matched to a gene; V was cut back by 5 bases and J by 6 bases.

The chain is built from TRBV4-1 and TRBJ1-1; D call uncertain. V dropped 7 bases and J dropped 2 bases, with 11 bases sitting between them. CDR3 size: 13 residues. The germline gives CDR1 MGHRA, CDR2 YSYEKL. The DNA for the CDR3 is TGCGCCAGCAATACGGACGGAAACACTGAAGCTTTCTTT. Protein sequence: CASNTDGNTEAFF.

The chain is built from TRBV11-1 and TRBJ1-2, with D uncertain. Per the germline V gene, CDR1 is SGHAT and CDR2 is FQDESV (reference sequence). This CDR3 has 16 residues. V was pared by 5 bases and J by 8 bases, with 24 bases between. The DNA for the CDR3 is TGTGCCAGCAGCCAAAAGCCGGCGAGGCAGCGTGGGGGCTACACCTTC. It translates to CASSQKPARQRGGYTF.

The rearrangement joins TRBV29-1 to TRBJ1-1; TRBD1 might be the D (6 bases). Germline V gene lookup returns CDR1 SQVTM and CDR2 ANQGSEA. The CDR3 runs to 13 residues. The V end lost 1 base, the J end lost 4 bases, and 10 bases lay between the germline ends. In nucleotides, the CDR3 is TGCAGCGTTGAAGGGGGAGGGGGCACTGAAGCTTTCTTT. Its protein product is CSVEGGGGTEAFF.

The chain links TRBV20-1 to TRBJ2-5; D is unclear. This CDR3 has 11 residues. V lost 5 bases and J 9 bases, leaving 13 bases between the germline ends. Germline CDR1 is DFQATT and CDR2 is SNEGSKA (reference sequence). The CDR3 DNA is TGCAGTGCTCCCTCAGCTAAGGCCCAGTACTTC. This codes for CSAPSAKAQYF.

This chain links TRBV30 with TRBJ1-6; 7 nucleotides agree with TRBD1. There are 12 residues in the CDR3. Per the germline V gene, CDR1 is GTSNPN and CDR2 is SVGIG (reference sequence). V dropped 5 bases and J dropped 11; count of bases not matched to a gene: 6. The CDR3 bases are TGTGCCTGGCAAAACAGGGGCGCACCCCTCCACTTT. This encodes CAWQNRGAPLHF.

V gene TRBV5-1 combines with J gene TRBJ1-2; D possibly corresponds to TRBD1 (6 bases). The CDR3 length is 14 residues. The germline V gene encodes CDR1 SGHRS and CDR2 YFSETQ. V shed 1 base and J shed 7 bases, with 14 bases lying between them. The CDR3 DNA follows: TGCGCCAGCAGCTTGAACACAGGGACGGGTGGCTACACCTTC. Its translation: CASSLNTGTGGYTF.

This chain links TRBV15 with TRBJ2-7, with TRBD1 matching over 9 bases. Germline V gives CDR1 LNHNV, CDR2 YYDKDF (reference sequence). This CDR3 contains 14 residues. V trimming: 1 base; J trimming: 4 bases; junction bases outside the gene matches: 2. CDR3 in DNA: TGTGCCACCAGCAGAGGGGACAGGGAATACGAGCAGTACTTC. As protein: CATSRGDREYEQYF.

The CDR3 nucleotides are TGTGCCAGCAGAGCGAATAGCGGGGGGGCTTTCGAGCAGTACTTC. Translating gives CASRANSGGAFEQYF. V is TRBV5-4 and J is TRBJ2-7, with TRBD2 matching over 11 bases. The CDR3 covers 15 residues. Germline V gene data show CDR1 as SGHNT and CDR2 as YYREEE (reference sequence). Trimming cost V 5 bases and J 6 bases; bases outside gene matches: 10.